This entry features one T cell receptor beta chain sequence. The antigen remains undetermined. Unique molecular identifiers were affixed to single, distinct cDNA molecules. TCRdb called the 5' RACE reads again in MiXCR, with one record for every CDR3 protein. The data contain tens of thousands of distinct CDR3 sequences, around 10% of them seen just once; the ten biggest clones take up approximately 18%. The sample originates from a study of early T cells in non-severe SARS-CoV-2 infection. Study-wide background: Bulk RNA isolated from unsorted whole blood underwent sequencing; chains were not paired. Study outcomes and limitations: Sequences matched to VDJdb favored anti-spike CD8 responses, while private and CD4 specificities were missed.

Per germline, CDR1 SEHNR and CDR2 FQNEAQ (reference sequence). CDR3 size: 16 residues. Trimming removed 6 bases at V and 6 bases at J, with 21 bases between. The V gene is TRBV7-9, the J gene TRBJ2-1, with D perhaps matching TRBD2 (6 bases). This sequence originates from an adult who was a healthcare worker with PCR-confirmed SARS-CoV-2 infection or an uninfected control (not recorded which). The sample consisted of whole blood. The CDR3 loop is CASSRRRGDVGNEQFF. DNA for the CDR3: TGTGCCAGCAGTCGTAGGAGGGGAGATGTCGGCAATGAGCAGTTCTTC.